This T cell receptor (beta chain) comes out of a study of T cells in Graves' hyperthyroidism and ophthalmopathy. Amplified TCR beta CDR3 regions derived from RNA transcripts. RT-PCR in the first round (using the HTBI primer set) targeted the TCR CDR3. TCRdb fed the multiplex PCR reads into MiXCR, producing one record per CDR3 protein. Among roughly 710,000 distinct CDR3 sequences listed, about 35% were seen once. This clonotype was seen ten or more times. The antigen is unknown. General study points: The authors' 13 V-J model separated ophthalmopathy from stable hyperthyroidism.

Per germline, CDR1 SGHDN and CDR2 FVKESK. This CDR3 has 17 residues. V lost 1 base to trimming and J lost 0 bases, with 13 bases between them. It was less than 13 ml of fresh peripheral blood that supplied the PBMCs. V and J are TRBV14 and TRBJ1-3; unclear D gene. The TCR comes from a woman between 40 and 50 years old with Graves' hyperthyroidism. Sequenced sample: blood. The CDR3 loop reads CASSQGNQLGSGNTIYF. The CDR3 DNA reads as TGTGCCAGCAGCCAAGGGAACCAGTTGGGCTCTGGAAACACCATATATTTT. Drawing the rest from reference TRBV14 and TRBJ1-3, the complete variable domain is EAGVTQFPSHSVIEKGQTVTLRCDPISGHDNLYWYRRVMGKEIKFLLHFVKESKQDESGMPNNRFLAERTGGTYSTLKVQPAELEDSGVYFCASSQGNQLGSGNTIYFGEGSWLTVV.